The T cell receptor beta chain under discussion was sequenced for a study of T cell clonality in common variable immunodeficiency. Worth noting for this clone: Its antigen is as yet unknown. The read terminates 3 residues ahead of where the CDR3 ends, so the germline J gene completes it.

V dropped 0 bases and J dropped 2 bases, with 17 bases sitting between them. Looked up from germline, CDR1 is DFQATT and CDR2 is SNEGSKA (reference sequence). The CDR3 is 16 amino acids. Patients had low serum IgG, IgA and/or IgM and specific antibody deficiency. Generated by immunoSEQ multiplex PCR, the TCRdb table keeps only in-frame clones and is missing some. The repertoire shows approximately 38,000 clones, none seen only once; the top ten take around 6%. Regarding the study as a whole: What drives increased CVID clonality needs T cell subpopulation sequencing. In common variable immunodeficiency, TCR beta chains reportedly carried fewer deletions and N-nucleotide insertions.

The source is a human donor with common variable immunodeficiency. The V and J genes are TRBV20-1 and TRBJ2-7; possible D gene TRBD2, 5 bases. The sample taken for sequencing was peripheral blood mononuclear cells. This chain's CDR3 is CSARDGGSGSPYEQYF. The DNA read from the CDR3 is TGCAGTGCTAGAGATGGCGGGTCCGGGTCCCCCTACGAG.